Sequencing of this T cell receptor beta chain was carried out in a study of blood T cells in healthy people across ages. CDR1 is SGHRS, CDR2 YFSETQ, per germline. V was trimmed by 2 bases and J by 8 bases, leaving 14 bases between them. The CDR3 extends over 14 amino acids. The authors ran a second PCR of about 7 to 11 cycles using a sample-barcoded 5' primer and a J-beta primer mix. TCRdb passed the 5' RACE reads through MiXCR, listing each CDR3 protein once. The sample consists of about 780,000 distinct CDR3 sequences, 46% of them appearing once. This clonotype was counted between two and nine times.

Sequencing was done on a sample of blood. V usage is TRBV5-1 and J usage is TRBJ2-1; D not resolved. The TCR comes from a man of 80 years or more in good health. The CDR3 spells CASSFERPGDEQFF. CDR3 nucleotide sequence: TGCGCCAGCAGCTTTGAACGGCCCGGCGATGAGCAGTTCTTC.